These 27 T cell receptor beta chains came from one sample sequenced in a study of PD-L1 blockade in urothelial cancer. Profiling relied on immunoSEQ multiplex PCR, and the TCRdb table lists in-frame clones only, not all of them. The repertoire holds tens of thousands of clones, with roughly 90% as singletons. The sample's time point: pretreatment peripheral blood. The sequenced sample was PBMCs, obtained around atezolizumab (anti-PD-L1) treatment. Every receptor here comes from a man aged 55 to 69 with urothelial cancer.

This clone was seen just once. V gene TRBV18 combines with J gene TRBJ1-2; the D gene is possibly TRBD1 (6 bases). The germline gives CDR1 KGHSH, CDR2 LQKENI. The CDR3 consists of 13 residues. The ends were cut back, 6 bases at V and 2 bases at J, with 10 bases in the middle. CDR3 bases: TGTGCCAGCTCGTTGGACAGCAACTATGGCTACACCTTC. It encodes CASSLDSNYGYTF.

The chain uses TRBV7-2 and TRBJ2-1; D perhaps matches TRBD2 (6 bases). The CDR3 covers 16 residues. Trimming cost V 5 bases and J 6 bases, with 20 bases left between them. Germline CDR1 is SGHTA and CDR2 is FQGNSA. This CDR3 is CASSPPRRGSGNEQFF. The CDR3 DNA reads TGTGCCAGCAGCCCGCCCAGGAGAGGTAGCGGCAATGAGCAGTTCTTC.

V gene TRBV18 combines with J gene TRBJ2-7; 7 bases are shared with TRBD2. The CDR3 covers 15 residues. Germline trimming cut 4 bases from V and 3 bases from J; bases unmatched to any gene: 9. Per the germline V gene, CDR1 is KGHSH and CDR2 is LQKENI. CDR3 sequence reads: CASSHPQRGIYEQYF. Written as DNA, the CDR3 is TGTGCCAGCTCACACCCGCAGCGGGGAATCTACGAGCAGTACTTC.

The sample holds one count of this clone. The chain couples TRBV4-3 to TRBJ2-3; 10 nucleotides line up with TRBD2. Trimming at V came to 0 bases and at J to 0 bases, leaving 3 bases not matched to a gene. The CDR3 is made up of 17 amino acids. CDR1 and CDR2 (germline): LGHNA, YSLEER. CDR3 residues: CASSQDRTSGSTDTQYF. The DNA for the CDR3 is TGCGCCAGCAGCCAAGATCGGACTAGCGGTAGCACAGATACGCAGTATTTT.

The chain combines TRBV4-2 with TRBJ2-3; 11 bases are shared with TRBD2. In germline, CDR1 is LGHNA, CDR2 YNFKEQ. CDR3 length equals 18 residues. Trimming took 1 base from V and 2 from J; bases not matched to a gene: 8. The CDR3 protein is CASSQGLAGPSDTDTQYF. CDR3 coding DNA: TGTGCCAGCAGCCAAGGACTAGCGGGGCCCTCTGACACAGATACGCAGTATTTT.

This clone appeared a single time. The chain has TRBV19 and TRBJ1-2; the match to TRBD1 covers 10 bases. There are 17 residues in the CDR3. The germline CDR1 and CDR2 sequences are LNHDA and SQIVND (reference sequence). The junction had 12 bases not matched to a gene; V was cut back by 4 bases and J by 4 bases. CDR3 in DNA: TGTGCCAGTAGTAGATCCTCCGGGACAGGGGAAGGCTATGGCTACACCTTC. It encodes CASSRSSGTGEGYGYTF.

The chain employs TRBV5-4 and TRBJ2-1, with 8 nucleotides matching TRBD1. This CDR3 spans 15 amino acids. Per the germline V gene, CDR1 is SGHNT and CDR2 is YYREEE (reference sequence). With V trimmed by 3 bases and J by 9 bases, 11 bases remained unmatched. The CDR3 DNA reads TGTGCCAGCAGCTCACCGGACAGGACAGGGAGTGAGCAGTTCTTC. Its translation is CASSSPDRTGSEQFF.

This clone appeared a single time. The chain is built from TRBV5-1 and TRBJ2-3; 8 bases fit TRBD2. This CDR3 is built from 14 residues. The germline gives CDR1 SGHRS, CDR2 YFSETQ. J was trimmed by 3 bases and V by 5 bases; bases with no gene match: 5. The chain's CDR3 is CASSGSGVTDTQYF. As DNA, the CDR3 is TGCGCCAGCAGTGGTAGCGGGGTAACAGATACGCAGTATTTT.

The CDR3 protein is CASSWADQPQHF. As DNA, the CDR3 is TGTGCCAGCAGCTGGGCCGATCAGCCCCAGCATTTT. The V call is TRBV5-6, the J call TRBJ1-5; D is undetermined. Looked up from germline, CDR1 is SGHDT and CDR2 is YYEEEE. V shed 3 bases and J shed 5 bases, with 6 bases lying between them. The CDR3 length is 12 residues.

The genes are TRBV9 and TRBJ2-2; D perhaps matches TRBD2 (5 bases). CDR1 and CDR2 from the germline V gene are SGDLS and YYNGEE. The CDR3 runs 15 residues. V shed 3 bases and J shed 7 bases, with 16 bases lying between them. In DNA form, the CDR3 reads TGTGCCAGCAGCGAAACCGGGATAGGTCTCGGGGAGCTGTTTTTT. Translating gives CASSETGIGLGELFF.

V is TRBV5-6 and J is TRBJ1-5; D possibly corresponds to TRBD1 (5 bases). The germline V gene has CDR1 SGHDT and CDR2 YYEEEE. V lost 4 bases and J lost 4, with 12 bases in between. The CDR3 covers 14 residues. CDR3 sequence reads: CASSTRGGNQPQHF. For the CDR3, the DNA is TGTGCCAGCAGCACCCGTGGGGGGAATCAGCCCCAGCATTTT.

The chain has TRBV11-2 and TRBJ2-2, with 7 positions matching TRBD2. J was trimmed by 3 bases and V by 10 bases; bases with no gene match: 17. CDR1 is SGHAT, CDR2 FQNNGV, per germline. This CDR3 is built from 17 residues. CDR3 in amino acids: CATPRSGGSSYTGELFF. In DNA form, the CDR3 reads TGTGCCACCCCCAGAAGTGGCGGGAGCTCGTACACCGGGGAGCTGTTTTTT.

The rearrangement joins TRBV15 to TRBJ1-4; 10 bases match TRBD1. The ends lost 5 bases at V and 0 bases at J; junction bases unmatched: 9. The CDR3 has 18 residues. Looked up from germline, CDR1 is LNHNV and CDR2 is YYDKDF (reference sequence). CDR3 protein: CATSGPGTGVATNEKLFF. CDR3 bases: TGTGCCACCAGCGGTCCCGGGACAGGGGTTGCAACTAATGAAAAACTGTTTTTT. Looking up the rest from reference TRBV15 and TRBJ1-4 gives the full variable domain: DAMVIQNPRYQVTQFGKPVTLSCSQTLNHNVMYWYQQKSSQAPKLLFHYYDKDFNNEADTPDNFQSRRPNTSFCFLDIRSPGLGDTAMYLCATSGPGTGVATNEKLFFGSGTQLSVL.

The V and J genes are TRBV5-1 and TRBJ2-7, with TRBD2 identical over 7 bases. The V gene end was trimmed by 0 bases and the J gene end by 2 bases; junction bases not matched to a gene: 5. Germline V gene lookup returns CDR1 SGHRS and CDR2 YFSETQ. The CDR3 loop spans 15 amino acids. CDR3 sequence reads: CASSLVSSGAYEQYF. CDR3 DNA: TGCGCCAGCAGCTTGGTGTCTAGCGGAGCCTACGAGCAGTACTTC.

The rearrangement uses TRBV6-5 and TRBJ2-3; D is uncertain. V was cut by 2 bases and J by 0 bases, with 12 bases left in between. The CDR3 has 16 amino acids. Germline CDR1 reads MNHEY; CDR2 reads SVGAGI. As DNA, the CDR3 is TGTGCCAGCAGTTACAAAGCGAGGCCTAGCACAGATACGCAGTATTTT. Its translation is CASSYKARPSTDTQYF.

The CDR3 region has the DNA TGTGCCAGTAGTATAGATCAGGGGAACACCGGGGAGCTGTTTTTT. Translated: CASSIDQGNTGELFF. V gene TRBV19 combines with J gene TRBJ2-2, with D possibly being TRBD1 (5 bases). CDR3 length: 15 residues. Trimming stripped 0 bases from V and 1 base from J, with 6 bases between. Germline lookup yields CDR1 LNHDA and CDR2 SQIVND (reference sequence).

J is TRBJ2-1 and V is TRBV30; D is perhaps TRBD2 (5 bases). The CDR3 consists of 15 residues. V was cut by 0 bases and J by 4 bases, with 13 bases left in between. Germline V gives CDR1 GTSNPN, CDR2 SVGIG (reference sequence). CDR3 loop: CAWSVASRGYNEQFF. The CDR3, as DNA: TGTGCCTGGAGTGTCGCTAGCAGAGGGTACAATGAGCAGTTCTTC. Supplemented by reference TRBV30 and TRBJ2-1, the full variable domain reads SQTIHQWPATLVQPVGSPLSLECTVEGTSNPNLYWYRQAAGRGLQLLFYSVGIGQISSEVPQNLSASRPQDRQFILSSKKLLLSDSGFYLCAWSVASRGYNEQFFGPGTRLTVL.

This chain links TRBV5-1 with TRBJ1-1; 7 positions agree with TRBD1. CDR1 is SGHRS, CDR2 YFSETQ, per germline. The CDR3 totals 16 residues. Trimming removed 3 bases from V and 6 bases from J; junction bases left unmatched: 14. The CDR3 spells CASSYRPRDRTSEAFF. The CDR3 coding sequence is TGCGCCAGCAGCTACAGACCCCGGGACAGAACTTCTGAAGCTTTCTTT.

The CDR3 bases are TGTGCCAGCACCAGGACAGGGGGGTCCTACAATGAGCAGTTCTTC. Amino acid sequence: CASTRTGGSYNEQFF. This sequence joins TRBV6-5 and TRBJ2-1; TRBD1 aligns across 10 bases. The CDR3 contains 15 residues. Germline CDR1 and CDR2: MNHEY and SVGAGI. The ends lost 7 bases at V and 1 base at J; junction bases unmatched: 4.

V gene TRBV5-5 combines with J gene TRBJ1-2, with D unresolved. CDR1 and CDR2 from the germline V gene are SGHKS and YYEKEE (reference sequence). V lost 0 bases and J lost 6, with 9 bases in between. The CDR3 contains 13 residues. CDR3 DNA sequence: TGTGCCAGCAGCTTGGGGCTCCAGAATGGCTACACCTTC. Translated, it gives CASSLGLQNGYTF.

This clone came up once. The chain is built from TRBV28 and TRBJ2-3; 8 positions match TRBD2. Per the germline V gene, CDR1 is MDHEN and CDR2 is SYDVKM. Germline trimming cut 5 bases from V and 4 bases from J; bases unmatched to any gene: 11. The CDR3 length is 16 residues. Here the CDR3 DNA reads TGTGCCAGCAGTCCCGGGGTCCGGGGGGGCGCAGATACGCAGTATTTT. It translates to CASSPGVRGGADTQYF.

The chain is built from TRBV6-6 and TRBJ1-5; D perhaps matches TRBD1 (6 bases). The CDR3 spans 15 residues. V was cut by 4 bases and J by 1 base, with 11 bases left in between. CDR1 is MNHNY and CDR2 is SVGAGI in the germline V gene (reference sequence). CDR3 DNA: TGTGCCAGCAGTTCACTACAGGGCAGCAATCAGCCCCAGCATTTT. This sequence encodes CASSSLQGSNQPQHF.

The CDR3 region has the DNA TGCAGCGCCCTTGGGCCTGGGACAGGGACAGATACGCAGTATTTT. Protein product: CSALGPGTGTDTQYF. The chain combines TRBV29-1 with TRBJ2-3; 9 bases align to TRBD1. V shed 7 bases and J 3 bases; nucleotides not matched to a gene: 11. Germline CDR1 and CDR2: SQVTM and ANQGSEA. The CDR3 totals 15 residues.

CDR3: CASSPQGTGNTGELFF. In DNA form, the CDR3 reads TGTGCCAGCAGTCCCCAGGGGACAGGGAACACCGGGGAGCTGTTTTTT. The chain recombines TRBV28 with TRBJ2-2, with 8 nucleotides matching TRBD1. V dropped 5 bases and J dropped 1; count of bases not matched to a gene: 6. CDR1 and CDR2 (germline): MDHEN, SYDVKM. CDR3 length equals 16 residues. The full variable domain, rest sourced from reference TRBV28 and TRBJ2-2, is DVKVTQSSRYLVKRTGEKVFLECVQDMDHENMFWYRQDPGLGLRLIYFSYDVKMKEKGDIPEGYSVSREKKERFSLILESASTNQTSMYLCASSPQGTGNTGELFFGEGSRLTVL.

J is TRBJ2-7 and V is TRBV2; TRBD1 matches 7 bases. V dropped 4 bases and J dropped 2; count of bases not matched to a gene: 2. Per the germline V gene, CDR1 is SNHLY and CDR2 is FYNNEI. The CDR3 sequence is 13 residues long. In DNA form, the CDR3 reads TGTGCCAGCAGTGCAGGGGGTACCTACGAGCAGTACTTC. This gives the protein CASSAGGTYEQYF.

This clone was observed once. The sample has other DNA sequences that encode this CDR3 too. CDR3 sequence reads: CASSFNQETQYF. The DNA for the CDR3 is TGCGCCAGCAGCTTCAACCAAGAGACCCAGTACTTC. The rearrangement links TRBV5-1 to TRBJ2-5; D is undetermined. The CDR3 length is 12 residues. V lost 2 bases, J lost 0 bases, and 2 bases lay in between. CDR1 SGHRS and CDR2 YFSETQ come from the germline V gene.

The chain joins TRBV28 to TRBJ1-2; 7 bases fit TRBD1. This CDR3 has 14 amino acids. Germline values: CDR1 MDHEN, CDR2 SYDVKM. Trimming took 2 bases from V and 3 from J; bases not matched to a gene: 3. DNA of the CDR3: TGTGCCAGCAGTTTACGAGGACAGGACTATGGCTACACCTTC. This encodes CASSLRGQDYGYTF.